One sample yielded the 23 T cell receptor beta chains listed below, sequenced in a study of T cells in Graves' hyperthyroidism and ophthalmopathy. What was amplified from RNA transcripts were TCR beta CDR3 regions. With the HTBI primer set, the TCR CDR3 went through a first round of RT-PCR. One entry per CDR3 protein results from TCRdb running MiXCR on the multiplex PCR reads. The profile shows some 440,000 distinct CDR3 sequences, about a sixth of them singletons. Sequences were obtained from blood. The receptors derive from a woman between 18 and 29 years old with Graves' hyperthyroidism.

This sequence joins TRBV12-3 or TRBV12-4 and TRBJ2-5; TRBD2 matches at 7 bases. This CDR3 has 15 amino acids. V gave up 2 bases and J gave up 5 bases; unmatched junction bases: 8. CDR3 amino acids: CASSLRVGGPETQYF. CDR3 sequence (DNA): TGTGCCAGCAGTTTAAGGGTGGGAGGGCCCGAGACCCAGTACTTC.

The rearrangement joins TRBV7-2 to TRBJ1-5; TRBD1 might be the D (6 bases). This CDR3 is 16 amino acids long. Trimming shortened V by 0 bases and J by 2 bases, and 11 bases separated the two germline ends. Germline CDR1 and CDR2: SGHTA and FQGNSA. The CDR3 protein is CASSLAGGVGNQPQHF. Written as DNA, the CDR3 is TGTGCCAGCAGCTTAGCCGGGGGCGTCGGCAATCAGCCCCAGCATTTT.

This rearrangement joins TRBV4-2 to TRBJ1-4; 9 bases align to TRBD1. CDR1 and CDR2 from the germline V gene are LGHNA and YNFKEQ. The CDR3 is 16 residues long. V dropped 1 base and J dropped 7; count of bases not matched to a gene: 7. The CDR3, as DNA: TGTGCCAGCAGCCAAGTAAGAGGGACAGGGACTGAAAAACTGTTTTTT. It translates to CASSQVRGTGTEKLFF.

This clonotype appeared a single time. The chain couples TRBV18 to TRBJ1-3, with 9 nucleotides matching TRBD1. V trimming: 1 base; J trimming: 4 bases; junction bases outside the gene matches: 5. Per germline, CDR1 KGHSH and CDR2 LQKENI. The CDR3 contains 16 residues. The CDR3 loop is CASSPRQGDRGNTIYF. The CDR3 nucleotides are TGTGCCAGCTCACCACGACAGGGGGATCGGGGAAACACCATATATTTT. Together with reference TRBV18 and TRBJ1-3, the CDR3 gives the full variable domain: NAGVMQNPRHLVRRRGQEARLRCSPMKGHSHVYWYRQLPEEGLKFMVYLQKENIIDESGMPKERFSAEFPKEGPSILRIQQVVRGDSAAYFCASSPRQGDRGNTIYFGEGSWLTVV.

This clonotype was counted at least ten times. The chain employs TRBV9 and TRBJ1-6; no definite D call. This CDR3 has 16 amino acids. The V gene lost 3 bases and the J gene lost 8 bases, with 18 bases spanning the gap. In germline, CDR1 is SGDLS, CDR2 YYNGEE. The CDR3 DNA reads TGTGCCAGCAGCGCCTCGGCCATAAATTTGTATTCACCCCTCCACTTT. It is translated as CASSASAINLYSPLHF.

This clonotype occurred many times. The chain uses TRBV2 and TRBJ2-3; 9 bases align to TRBD2. Germline values: CDR1 SNHLY, CDR2 FYNNEI. Germline trimming cut 6 bases from V and 3 bases from J; bases unmatched to any gene: 7. CDR3 length equals 15 residues. The CDR3 is CASSLGLARTDTQYF. The CDR3 DNA follows: TGTGCCAGCAGCTTAGGACTAGCGAGAACAGATACGCAGTATTTT.

The sample holds a few counts of this clonotype. The J gene is TRBJ1-4, the V gene TRBV30; tentatively, D is TRBD1 (5 bases). CDR1 and CDR2 (germline): GTSNPN, SVGIG (reference sequence). The CDR3 loop spans 14 amino acids. V lost 1 base, J lost 4 bases, and 10 bases lay in between. In DNA, the CDR3 is TGTGCCTGGAGTGGGGGCCTTTTTAATGAAAAACTGTTTTTT. This gives the protein CAWSGGLFNEKLFF.

This clonotype was recorded at least ten times. The chain links TRBV9 to TRBJ1-2; TRBD1 is a possible D gene (5 bases). Per the germline V gene, CDR1 is SGDLS and CDR2 is YYNGEE. This CDR3 comprises 14 residues. Trimming left V 2 bases short and J 6 bases short, with 14 bases between. The CDR3 here is CASSVWDGGHGYTF. In DNA form, the CDR3 reads TGTGCCAGCAGCGTCTGGGACGGCGGGCATGGCTACACCTTC.

The chain recombines TRBV7-9 with TRBJ1-5; D is undetermined. Trimming stripped 6 bases from V and 2 bases from J, with 11 bases between. Germline lookup yields CDR1 SEHNR and CDR2 FQNEAQ (reference sequence). The CDR3 length is 14 residues. CDR3 loop: CASRAPGGNQPQHF. For the CDR3, the DNA is TGTGCCAGCAGGGCCCCCGGGGGCAATCAGCCCCAGCATTTT.

This clonotype was counted at least ten times. CDR3 DNA: TGTGCCATCAGTGCGTCTAGCGGCCTCAATGAGCAGTTCTTC. Translation gives CAISASSGLNEQFF. V and J are TRBV10-3 and TRBJ2-1, with 7 bases fitting TRBD2. This CDR3 contains 14 residues. Germline V gene sequence: CDR1 ENHRY, CDR2 SYGVKD. Trimming cost V 4 bases and J 6 bases; bases outside gene matches: 6.

In the case of this clonotype: Mismatch with germline at one junction end may stem from a read error. The chain is built from TRBV10-2 and TRBJ2-3; TRBD2 agrees at 9 bases. The CDR3 totals 16 residues. Germline values: CDR1 WSHSY, CDR2 SAAADI. The CDR3 DNA sequence: TGCGTCAGCAGTGTGGGCCGGCGGGGGGGCGGAGATACGCAGTATTTT. This gives the protein CVSSVGRRGGGDTQYF.

This clonotype was recorded many times. This sequence joins TRBV19 and TRBJ1-3, with D possibly TRBD1 on 5 matching bases. The CDR3 runs to 15 residues. Germline CDR1 LNHDA, CDR2 SQIVND (reference sequence). V lost 10 bases to trimming and J lost 0 bases, with 16 bases between them. CDR3 residues: CATTSRGRSGNTIYF. DNA for the CDR3: TGTGCCACCACTAGCCGGGGCCGCTCTGGAAACACCATATATTTT.

The rearrangement joins TRBV6-1 to TRBJ2-7; TRBD2 matches at 8 bases. Germline V lookup: CDR1 MNHNS, CDR2 SASEGT. The CDR3 totals 16 residues. J was trimmed by 7 bases and V by 5 bases; bases with no gene match: 16. The CDR3 sequence: CASSPLGGAWSGEQYF. In DNA form, the CDR3 reads TGTGCCAGCAGTCCCCTCGGGGGGGCCTGGTCGGGGGAGCAGTACTTC.

In its sample, this clonotype was seen many times. The rearrangement uses TRBV12-3 or TRBV12-4 and TRBJ1-5; D is uncertain. CDR3 length: 14 amino acids. V was trimmed by 6 bases and J by 1 base, leaving 10 bases between them. CDR3 protein: CASSAAGSNQPQHF. The CDR3 coding sequence is TGTGCCAGCAGCGCAGCAGGAAGCAATCAGCCCCAGCATTTT.

The genes are TRBV5-1 and TRBJ2-7, with D possibly TRBD2 on 7 matching bases. Germline CDR1 is SGHRS and CDR2 is YFSETQ. V was clipped by 1 base and J by 9 bases, with 14 bases between them. The CDR3 covers 13 residues. CDR3 sequence (DNA): TGCGCCAGCAGCTTGACAGGGAGGGAGGGGCAGTACTTC. It yields the protein CASSLTGREGQYF.

This clonotype was seen a few times. The chain joins TRBV20-1 to TRBJ1-2; tentative D call: TRBD1 (5 bases). Germline-derived CDR1 and CDR2 are DFQATT and SNEGSKA (reference sequence). V shed 6 bases and J shed 4 bases, with 15 bases lying between them. CDR3 size: 13 residues. The CDR3 DNA reads TGCAGTGCGCGGGACCCGCGGGGCTATGGCTACACCTTC. Its translation: CSARDPRGYGYTF.

This clonotype was counted at least ten times. The chain links TRBV12-3 or TRBV12-4 to TRBJ1-2; D remains unclear. This CDR3 has 13 amino acids. Trimming shortened V by 6 bases and J by 1 base, and 9 bases separated the two germline ends. CDR3 DNA: TGTGCCAGCAGATACAGAGTTAACTATGGCTACACCTTC. Translation gives CASRYRVNYGYTF.

Of note for this clonotype: Given the absence of the conserved phenylalanine or tryptophan at the CDR3 end, a read error is likely. The chain carries TRBV6-6 and TRBJ2-3; maybe TRBD1 (5 bases). V was shortened by 0 bases and J by 0 bases, with 7 bases between the two germline ends. CDR1 is MNHNY, CDR2 SVGAGI, per germline (reference sequence). The CDR3 covers 15 residues. The CDR3 loop reads CASSYSRQSTDTQYS. In DNA form, the CDR3 reads TGTGCCAGCAGTTACTCCAGACAGAGCACAGATACGCAGTATTCT.

This clonotype was seen many times. J is TRBJ2-7 and V is TRBV7-9; TRBD2 agrees at 7 bases. The CDR3 is 13 amino acids. Germline CDR1 reads SEHNR; CDR2 reads FQNEAQ (reference sequence). V dropped 4 bases and J dropped 2; count of bases not matched to a gene: 2. DNA for the CDR3: TGTGCCAGCAGCTACGGACTAGCCTACGAGCAGTACTTC. It yields the protein CASSYGLAYEQYF.

At least ten counts were recorded for this clonotype. V gene TRBV9 combines with J gene TRBJ2-5; maybe TRBD1 (6 bases). The germline gives CDR1 SGDLS, CDR2 YYNGEE. V was shortened by 1 base and J by 1 base, with 14 bases between the two germline ends. This CDR3 has 16 amino acids. As DNA, the CDR3 is TGTGCCAGCAGCGTAAGCCCACAGGGAGCCCAAGAGACCCAGTACTTC. As protein: CASSVSPQGAQETQYF.

The genes are TRBV11-3 and TRBJ2-1, with TRBD1 matching 7 bases. The junction had 6 bases not matched to a gene; V was cut back by 5 bases and J by 2 bases. Germline-derived CDR1 and CDR2 are SGHNT and YENEEA. The CDR3 has 15 amino acids. The CDR3 here is CASSPDTGAYNEQFF. The CDR3 nucleotides are TGTGCCAGCAGCCCCGACACAGGGGCCTACAATGAGCAGTTCTTC.

This clonotype has at least ten counts. The V call is TRBV5-1, the J call TRBJ2-7, with a tentative D call TRBD1 (5 bases). The CDR3 has 15 amino acids. Germline lookup yields CDR1 SGHRS and CDR2 YFSETQ. V lost 0 bases, J lost 2 bases, and 12 bases lay in between. CDR3 loop: CASSLEGSGPYEQYF. The DNA for the CDR3 is TGCGCCAGCAGCTTGGAGGGGTCCGGTCCCTACGAGCAGTACTTC.

V usage is TRBV2 and J usage is TRBJ2-1; D might be TRBD1 (6 bases). The ends were cut back, 7 bases at V and 9 bases at J, with 19 bases in the middle. This CDR3 spans 14 amino acids. CDR1 SNHLY and CDR2 FYNNEI come from the germline V gene. The CDR3 DNA is TGTGCCAGCAAAGGGATAGGGGGAATGGGTGAGCAGTTCTTC. Residues: CASKGIGGMGEQFF.